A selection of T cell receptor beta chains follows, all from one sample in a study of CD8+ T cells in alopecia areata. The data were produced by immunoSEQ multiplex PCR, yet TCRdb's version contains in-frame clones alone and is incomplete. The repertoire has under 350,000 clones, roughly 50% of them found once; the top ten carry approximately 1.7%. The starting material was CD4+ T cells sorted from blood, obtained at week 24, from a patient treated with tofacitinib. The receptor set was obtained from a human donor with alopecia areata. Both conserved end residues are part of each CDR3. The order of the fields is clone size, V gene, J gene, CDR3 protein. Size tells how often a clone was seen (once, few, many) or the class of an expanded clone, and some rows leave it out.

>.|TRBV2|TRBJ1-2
CASSEMNRGPYGYTF
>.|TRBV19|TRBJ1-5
CASSIVPDGGNQPQHF
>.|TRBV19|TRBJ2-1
CASSISGGATYNEQFF
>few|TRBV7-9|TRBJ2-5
CATGTGIQETQYF
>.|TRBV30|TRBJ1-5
CAWSPDGGGNQPQHF
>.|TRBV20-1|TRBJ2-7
CSARGSYEQYF
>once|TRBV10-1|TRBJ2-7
CASSRQGDEQYF
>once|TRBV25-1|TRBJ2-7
CASSESGQSKQYF
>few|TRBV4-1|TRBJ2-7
CASSQGWPYYEQYF
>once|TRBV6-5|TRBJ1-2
CASSYGLGSSYGYTF
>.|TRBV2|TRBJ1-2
CASSEGSGGHYGYTF
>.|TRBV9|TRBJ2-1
CASSAIRGTPYNEQFF
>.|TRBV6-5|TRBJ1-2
CASSYVAENYGYTF
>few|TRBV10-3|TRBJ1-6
CAIGRTAFNSPLHF
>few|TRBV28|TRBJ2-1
CASSSLLLRDRVDEQFF
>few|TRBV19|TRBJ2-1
CASRTGGQGYNEQFF
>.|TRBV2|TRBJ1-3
CASRVGTGTGNTIYF
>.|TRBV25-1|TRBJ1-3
CASRGQATSGNTIYF